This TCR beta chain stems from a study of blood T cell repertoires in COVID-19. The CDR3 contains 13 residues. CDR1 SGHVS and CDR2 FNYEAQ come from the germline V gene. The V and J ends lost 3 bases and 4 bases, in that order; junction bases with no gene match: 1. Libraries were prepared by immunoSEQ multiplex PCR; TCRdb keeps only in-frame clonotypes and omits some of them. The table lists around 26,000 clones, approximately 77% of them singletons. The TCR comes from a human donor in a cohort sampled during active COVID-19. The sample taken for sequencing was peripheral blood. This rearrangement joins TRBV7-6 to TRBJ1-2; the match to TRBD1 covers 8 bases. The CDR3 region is CASSFGQGYGYTF. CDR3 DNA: TGTGCCAGCAGCTTTGGACAGGGCTATGGCTACACCTTC. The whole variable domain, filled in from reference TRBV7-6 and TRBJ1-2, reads GAGVSQSPRYKVTKRGQDVALRCDPISGHVSLYWYRQALGQGPEFLTYFNYEAQQDKSGLPNDRFSAERPEGSISTLTIQRTEQRDSAMYRCASSFGQGYGYTFGSGTRLTVV.